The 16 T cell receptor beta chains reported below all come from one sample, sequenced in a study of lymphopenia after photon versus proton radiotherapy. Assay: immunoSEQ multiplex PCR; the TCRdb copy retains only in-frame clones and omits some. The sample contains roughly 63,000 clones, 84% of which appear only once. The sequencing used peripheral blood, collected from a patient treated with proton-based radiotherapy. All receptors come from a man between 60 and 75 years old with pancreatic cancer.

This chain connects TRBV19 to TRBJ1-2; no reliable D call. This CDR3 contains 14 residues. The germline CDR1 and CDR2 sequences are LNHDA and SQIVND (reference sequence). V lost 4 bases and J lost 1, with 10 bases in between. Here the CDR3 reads CASSSGGGNYGYTF. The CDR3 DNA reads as TGTGCCAGTAGTAGCGGAGGAGGTAACTATGGCTACACCTTC.

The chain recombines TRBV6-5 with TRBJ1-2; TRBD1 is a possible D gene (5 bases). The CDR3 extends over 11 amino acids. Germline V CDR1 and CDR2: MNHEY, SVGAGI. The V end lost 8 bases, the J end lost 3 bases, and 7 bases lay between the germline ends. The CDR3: CASGGDYGYTF. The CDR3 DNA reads TGTGCCAGCGGGGGGGACTATGGCTACACCTTC.

This chain's CDR3 is CASSQGRTGGRANVLTF. Here the CDR3 DNA reads TGCGCCAGCAGCCAAGGGCGGACAGGGGGTAGGGCCAACGTCCTGACTTTC. The chain combines TRBV4-3 with TRBJ2-6, with 10 bases lining up with TRBD1. Germline CDR1 reads LGHNA; CDR2 reads YSLEER. Losses at the gene ends were 1 base for V and 5 bases for J; bases not matched to a gene: 5. The CDR3 loop spans 17 amino acids.

The CDR3 here is CASSQRPIAGVNEQFF. The CDR3 region has the DNA TGCGCCAGCAGCCAAAGACCCATAGCGGGAGTTAATGAGCAGTTCTTC. The genes are TRBV5-1 and TRBJ2-1, with TRBD2 matching 9 bases. This CDR3 contains 16 residues. V lost 4 bases and J lost 7; bases outside the gene matches: 12. Germline V gene lookup returns CDR1 SGHRS and CDR2 YFSETQ.

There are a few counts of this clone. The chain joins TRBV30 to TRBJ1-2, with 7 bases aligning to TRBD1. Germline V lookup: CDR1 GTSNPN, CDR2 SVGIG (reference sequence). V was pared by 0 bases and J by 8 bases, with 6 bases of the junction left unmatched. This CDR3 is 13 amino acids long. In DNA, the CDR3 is TGTGCCTGGAGTGTAGGGGGCAGGCGCGGCTACACCTTC. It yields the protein CAWSVGGRRGYTF.

The CDR3 DNA reads TGCGCCAGCAGCGATTATACGGGACAGGGTGTGGCTGGCTACACCTTC. Protein: CASSDYTGQGVAGYTF. The J gene is TRBJ1-2, the V gene TRBV5-1; 9 nucleotides align to TRBD1. V was clipped by 4 bases and J by 7 bases; unmatched bases: 14. The CDR3 has 16 amino acids. Germline V gene lookup returns CDR1 SGHRS and CDR2 YFSETQ.

CDR3: CASSPDGYTGELFF. DNA of the CDR3: TGTGCCAGCAGCCCGGACGGTTACACCGGGGAGCTGTTTTTT. This chain uses TRBV7-9 with TRBJ2-2; unclear D gene. Germline V lookup: CDR1 SEHNR, CDR2 FQNEAQ (reference sequence). Trimming cost V 5 bases and J 3 bases, with 10 bases left between them. The CDR3 extends over 14 amino acids.

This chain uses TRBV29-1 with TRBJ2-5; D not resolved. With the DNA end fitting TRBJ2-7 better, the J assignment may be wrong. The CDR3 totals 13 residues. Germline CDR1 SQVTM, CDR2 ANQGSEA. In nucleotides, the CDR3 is TGCAGCGTTGAAATTGGACGGACCTACGAGCAGTACTTC. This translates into CSVEIGRTYEQYF.

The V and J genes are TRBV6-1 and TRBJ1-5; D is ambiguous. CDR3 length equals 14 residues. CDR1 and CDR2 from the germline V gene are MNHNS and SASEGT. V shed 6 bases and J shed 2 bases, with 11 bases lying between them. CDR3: CASRGDTGNQPQHF. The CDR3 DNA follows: TGTGCCAGCAGGGGCGACACCGGCAATCAGCCCCAGCATTTT.

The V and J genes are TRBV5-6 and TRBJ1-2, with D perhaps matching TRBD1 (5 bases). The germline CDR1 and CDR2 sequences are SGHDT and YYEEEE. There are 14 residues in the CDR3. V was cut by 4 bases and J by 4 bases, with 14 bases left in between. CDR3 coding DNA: TGTGCCAGCAGCACGTCAGGGTCGGCCTATGGCTACACCTTC. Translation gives CASSTSGSAYGYTF.

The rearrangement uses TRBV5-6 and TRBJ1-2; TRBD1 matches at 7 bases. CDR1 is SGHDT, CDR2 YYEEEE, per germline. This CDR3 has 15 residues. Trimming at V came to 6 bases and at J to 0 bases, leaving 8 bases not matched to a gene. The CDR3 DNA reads TGTGCCAGCAACGAGTGGGGACAGACTAACTATGGCTACACCTTC. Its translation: CASNEWGQTNYGYTF. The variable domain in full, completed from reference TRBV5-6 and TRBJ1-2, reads DAGVTQSPTHLIKTRGQQVTLRCSPKSGHDTVSWYQQALGQGPQFIFQYYEEEERQRGNFPDRFSGHQFPNYSSELNVNALLLGDSALYLCASNEWGQTNYGYTFGSGTRLTVV.

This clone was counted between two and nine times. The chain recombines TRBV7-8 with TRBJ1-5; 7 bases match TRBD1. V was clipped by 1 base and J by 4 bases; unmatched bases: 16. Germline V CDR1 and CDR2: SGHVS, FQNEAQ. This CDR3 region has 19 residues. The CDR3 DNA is TGTGCCAGCAGCTTAGATAGCAGGGGGTCAGGGGGTGTGAATCAGCCCCAGCATTTT. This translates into CASSLDSRGSGGVNQPQHF.

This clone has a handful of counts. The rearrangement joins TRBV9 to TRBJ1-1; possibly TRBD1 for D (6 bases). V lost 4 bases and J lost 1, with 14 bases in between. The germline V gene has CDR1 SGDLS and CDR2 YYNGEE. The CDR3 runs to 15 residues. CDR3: CASSPRLQGNTEAFF. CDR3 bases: TGTGCCAGCAGCCCCCGGTTACAGGGGAACACTGAAGCTTTCTTT. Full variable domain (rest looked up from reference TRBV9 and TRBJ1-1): DSGVTQTPKHLITATGQRVTLRCSPRSGDLSVYWYQQSLDQGLQFLIQYYNGEERAKGNILERFSAQQFPDLHSELNLSSLELGDSALYFCASSPRLQGNTEAFFGQGTRLTVV.

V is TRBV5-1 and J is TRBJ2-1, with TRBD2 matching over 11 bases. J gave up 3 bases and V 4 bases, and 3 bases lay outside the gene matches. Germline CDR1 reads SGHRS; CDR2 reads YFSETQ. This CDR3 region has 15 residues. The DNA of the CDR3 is TGCGCCAGCAGCGACGGGACTAGCGGCTACAATGAGCAGTTCTTC. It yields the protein CASSDGTSGYNEQFF.

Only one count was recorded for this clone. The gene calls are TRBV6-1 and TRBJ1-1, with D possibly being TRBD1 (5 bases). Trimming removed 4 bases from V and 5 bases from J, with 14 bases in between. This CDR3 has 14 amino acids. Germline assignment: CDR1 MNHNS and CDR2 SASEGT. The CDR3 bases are TGTGCCAGCAGTGCCCGGCAGGGACGTACTGAAGCTTTCTTT. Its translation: CASSARQGRTEAFF.

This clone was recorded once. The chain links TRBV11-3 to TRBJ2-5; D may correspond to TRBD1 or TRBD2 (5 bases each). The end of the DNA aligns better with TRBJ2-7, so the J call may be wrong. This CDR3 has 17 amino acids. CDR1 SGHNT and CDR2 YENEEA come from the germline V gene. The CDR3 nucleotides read TGTGCCAGCAGCTTCCTCTCTGGGGGTGGAGTAAACTACGAGCAGTACTTC. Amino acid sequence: CASSFLSGGGVNYEQYF.